The entry below describes one T cell receptor beta chain. It lacks a known antigen. Base quality data are lacking; no much larger clone is found one base away. The patients had resection in Japan or China between the mid-2010s and the late 2010s. Two lung cancer pathologists independently reviewed H&E slides to confirm the histologic diagnosis of every case. To enrich premalignant or tumor cells for nucleic acid extraction, macro-dissection was performed after pathologic assessment. DNA was isolated from FFPE tissue using the AllPrep DNA/RNA FFPE Kit. This specimen belongs to a study of immune evolution from preneoplasia to lung adenocarcinoma (dated by TCRdb to about 2021). With regard to the full study: HLA loss of heterozygosity was found in about 6.7% of AIS, about 16% of MIA and about a third of ADC lesions, and in no AAH lesions. Resected precursor lesions (AAH, AIS, MIA) and invasive adenocarcinomas were compared against paired morphologically normal lung tissue. The TCR sequencing data were obtained from around 51 patients. POLYSOLVER was used to infer Class I HLA alleles from exome data, and LOHHLA was used to detect allele-specific HLA loss. A total of some 55 patients with pulmonary nodules who underwent surgical resection were included in the overall cohort. It was reported in the study that 105 samples were used for TCR sequencing. The immune data were integrated with whole exome sequencing and methylation data obtained from the same cohort of nodules. Immune contexture across lung adenocarcinoma precursors and invasive adenocarcinoma was profiled using immune gene expression, TCR sequencing and multiplex immunofluorescence. Sample size was determined by specimen availability and not by a prior power calculation.

TCR beta CDR3 regions were sequenced from DNA using the immunoSEQ hsTCRbeta Kit. As for the authors' bioinformatics: The ImmunoSEQ Analyzer was used to analyse the TCR sequencing data. T cell clonality was calculated on productive rearrangements as 1 minus Pielou's evenness. The inverse Simpson index, applied to productive templates, was used to measure T cell diversity. T cell density was defined as TCR beta template counts normalized to usable DNA, with usable DNA estimated by amplification and sequencing of housekeeping genes. Two-sided Kruskal-Wallis tests were used to compare TCR metrics across histologic stages. Here the immuneACCESS table is served through TCRdb, limited to in-frame sequences with V and J called. Missing clones are a known gap in these copies; in checked studies unresolved V genes cover under half, and the rest lacks a known reason. That table is the source of V, J and clone size, and D and trimming were worked out from the DNA. The table for this sample lists 20,000 or so clones; over 70% of them were counted only once. The ten largest clones capture roughly 5.9% of the sample.

Here is what the overall study found, with its caveats: The findings rested on association rather than direct causation, and larger cohorts with long-term follow-up and longitudinal biopsies were considered necessary. Top T cell clone frequencies were highest in normal lung and appeared to decrease progressively from AAH through AIS, MIA and invasive adenocarcinoma. Because all patients came from Japan and China, whether the findings apply to Western populations was uncertain. T cell clonality was highest in KRAS-mutant nodules compared with EGFR-mutant or double wild-type lesions. Clonality was highest in normal lung, while later-stage lesions appeared to show lower clonality but higher T cell density and diversity.

Compared with germline, V lacks 3 bases and J lacks 2 bases; bases without a gene match: 14. The CDR3 goes from the cysteine to the phenylalanine over 18 residues. Only the CDR3 DNA stays, 54 bases, in frame from base 1. CDR1 and CDR2, looked up from the germline V gene, are SGHTA and FQGNSA. The chain is assembled from TRBV7-2 and TRBJ2-3; 7 middle bases align to TRBD2. The receptor was isolated from a person between 55 and 69 years old with lung adenocarcinoma. Sequencing was carried out using FFPE invasive lung adenocarcinoma tissue. The cell subset or site label here, explained by the study, means: frankly invasive lung adenocarcinoma (ADC). DNA sequence: TGTGCCAGCAGCTTGGCCCCTCCTGGGACTACCACCACAGATACGCAGTATTTT. It specifies CASSLAPPGTTTTDTQYF.